The 30 T cell receptor beta chains below all came from one sample that was sequenced in a study of cytotoxic CD8 clonotypes in ibrutinib-treated CLL. This table comes from immunoSEQ multiplex PCR, and its TCRdb copy is limited to in-frame clones, with some not included. This table holds 90,000 to 150,000 clones, 58% found once. The starting material was PBMCs, obtained after 24 months of ibrutinib treatment. The receptors stem from a human donor with chronic lymphocytic leukemia.

The CDR3 region is CSVEGGQGTEAFF. In nucleotides, the CDR3 is TGCAGCGTTGAAGGAGGACAGGGGACTGAAGCTTTCTTT. The chain employs TRBV29-1 and TRBJ1-1; TRBD1 aligns across 9 bases. Germline CDR1 and CDR2: SQVTM and ANQGSEA. The CDR3 is 13 amino acids. V was clipped by 1 base and J by 5 bases; unmatched bases: 2.

The CDR3 sequence: CASSLEYEQYF. DNA of the CDR3: TGTGCCAGCAGCTTGGAGTACGAGCAGTACTTC. This chain joins TRBV5-6 and TRBJ2-7; no reliable D call. Trimming shortened V by 0 bases and J by 4 bases, and 2 bases separated the two germline ends. The germline CDR1 and CDR2 sequences are SGHDT and YYEEEE. CDR3 size: 11 residues.

The rearrangement links TRBV7-2 to TRBJ1-2; a weak D match, TRBD1 (5 bases). The CDR3 is 15 amino acids. Germline CDR1 reads SGHTA; CDR2 reads FQGNSA. Between the trimmed V and J ends, which lost 5 bases and 1 base, there was a span of 14 bases. The CDR3 DNA follows: TGTGCCAGCAGCCTAGGAGGGGCCGGTAACTATGGCTACACCTTC. It yields the protein CASSLGGAGNYGYTF. The full variable domain, its missing parts supplied by reference TRBV7-2 and TRBJ1-2, is GAGVSQSPSNKVTEKGKDVELRCDPISGHTALYWYRQSLGQGLEFLIYFQGNSAPDKSGLPSDRFSAERTGGSVSTLTIQRTQQEDSAVYLCASSLGGAGNYGYTFGSGTRLTVV.

The sample holds a few counts of this clone. The chain carries TRBV18 and TRBJ2-7, with a tentative D call TRBD1 (5 bases). Germline V gives CDR1 KGHSH, CDR2 LQKENI. CDR3 length equals 14 residues. V lost 2 bases to trimming and J lost 1 base, with 9 bases between them. The CDR3 DNA is TGTGCCAGCTCACCATCCAGGGATTCCTACGAGCAGTACTTC. Translating gives CASSPSRDSYEQYF.

This chain connects TRBV10-3 to TRBJ1-2, with D perhaps TRBD1 (5 bases). Trimming removed 3 bases at V and 8 bases at J, with 16 bases between. The CDR3 contains 14 residues. Germline V gives CDR1 ENHRY, CDR2 SYGVKD. The CDR3 sequence is CAISETSSGRGYTF. DNA of the CDR3: TGTGCCATCAGTGAAACCTCCTCAGGGAGAGGCTACACCTTC.

This clone has more than one count but fewer than ten. The V and J genes are TRBV27 and TRBJ2-7; possibly TRBD2 for D (6 bases). The CDR3 consists of 17 residues. The V gene lost 6 bases and the J gene lost 2 bases, with 23 bases spanning the gap. CDR1 MNHEY and CDR2 SMNVEV come from the germline V gene (reference sequence). CDR3: CASSPRRGGFGAYEQYF. The CDR3 DNA follows: TGTGCCAGCAGCCCCCGGCGGGGAGGTTTTGGAGCCTACGAGCAGTACTTC.

This clone came up a few times. The V and J genes are TRBV19 and TRBJ2-1; 8 nucleotides align to TRBD1. The trim removed 5 bases at V and 5 bases at J, leaving 5 bases unmatched. Germline V gives CDR1 LNHDA, CDR2 SQIVND (reference sequence). The CDR3 loop spans 14 amino acids. The CDR3 here is CASSQGQANNEQFF. The CDR3 DNA is TGTGCCAGTAGTCAGGGACAGGCTAACAATGAGCAGTTCTTC.

The chain has TRBV5-1 and TRBJ1-5; the match to TRBD1 covers 7 bases. Germline loops: CDR1 SGHRS, CDR2 YFSETQ. There are 16 residues in the CDR3. The trim removed 4 bases at V and 2 bases at J, leaving 9 bases unmatched. This CDR3 reads CASSPAPGQGNQPQHF. The CDR3 DNA sequence: TGCGCCAGCAGCCCAGCCCCCGGACAGGGCAATCAGCCCCAGCATTTT. Based on the CDR3 plus reference TRBV5-1 and TRBJ1-5, the full variable domain is KAGVTQTPRYLIKTRGQQVTLSCSPISGHRSVSWYQQTPGQGLQFLFEYFSETQRNKGNFPGRFSGRQFSNSRSEMNVSTLELGDSALYLCASSPAPGQGNQPQHFGDGTRLSIL.

Regarding this clone: This may come from a read error, since a much larger clone is one base off. V is TRBV6-6 and J is TRBJ1-5, with D maybe TRBD1 (5 bases). The CDR3 totals 13 residues. Trimming shortened V by 5 bases and J by 6 bases, and 11 bases separated the two germline ends. CDR1 and CDR2 from the germline V gene are MNHNY and SVGAGI (reference sequence). The CDR3 sequence: CASSPPRGQPQHF. The CDR3 DNA reads TGTGCCAGCAGTCCGCCGAGGGGTCAGCCCCAGCATTTT.

This clone occurred a few times. This chain connects TRBV25-1 to TRBJ1-2; 10 bases match TRBD1. CDR3 length: 14 amino acids. Germline CDR1 MGHDK, CDR2 SYGVNS. Trimming removed 7 bases from V and 0 bases from J; junction bases left unmatched: 2. CDR3 sequence: CASTGTGANYGYTF. The CDR3 DNA reads as TGTGCCAGCACCGGGACAGGGGCTAACTATGGCTACACCTTC.

The chain links TRBV5-6 to TRBJ2-2, with TRBD1 identical over 8 bases. V lost 4 bases, J lost 3 bases, and 2 bases stayed unmatched. The CDR3 totals 14 residues. Germline assignment: CDR1 SGHDT and CDR2 YYEEEE. The chain's CDR3 is CASSQDRDTGELFF. CDR3 DNA: TGTGCCAGCAGCCAGGACAGGGACACCGGGGAGCTGTTTTTT. The full variable domain, with the rest looked up from reference TRBV5-6 and TRBJ2-2, is DAGVTQSPTHLIKTRGQQVTLRCSPKSGHDTVSWYQQALGQGPQFIFQYYEEEERQRGNFPDRFSGHQFPNYSSELNVNALLLGDSALYLCASSQDRDTGELFFGEGSRLTVL.

Many counts were recorded for this clone. The chain combines TRBV18 with TRBJ1-3; no firm D call. CDR1 is KGHSH and CDR2 is LQKENI in the germline V gene. This CDR3 contains 15 residues. V lost 0 bases and J lost 2, with 8 bases in between. The CDR3, as DNA: TGTGCCAGCTCACCACCGGGCTTACCTGGAAACACCATATATTTT. Translation gives CASSPPGLPGNTIYF.

The chain employs TRBV21-1 and TRBJ1-1. TRBV21-1 is an annotated pseudogene. The CDR3 is 19 residues long. CDR3: CASSKVERGLQQPFIEAFF. In nucleotides, the CDR3 is TGTGCCAGCAGCAAAGTCGAGAGGGGACTACAACAGCCCTTTATTGAAGCTTTCTTT.

The CDR3 protein is CASSEFGITGNTIYF. The CDR3, as DNA: TGTGCCAGCAGTGAATTCGGGATAACTGGAAACACCATATATTTT. The rearrangement joins TRBV25-1 to TRBJ1-3; D gene ambiguous. The CDR3 is made up of 15 amino acids. Trimming took off 1 base at V and 2 bases at J, with 9 bases between the two ends. Germline V gene data show CDR1 as MGHDK and CDR2 as SYGVNS.

This chain joins TRBV29-1 and TRBJ2-7; D is unresolved. V lost 1 base, J lost 1 base, and 14 bases lay in between. The CDR3 runs 15 residues. Germline loops: CDR1 SQVTM, CDR2 ANQGSEA. CDR3 bases: TGCAGCGTTGAAGGGTTCAGCAAGGGATCCTACGAGCAGTACTTC. The encoded protein is CSVEGFSKGSYEQYF.

This clone was observed a handful of times. J is TRBJ1-1 and V is TRBV6-6; no clear D gene. The CDR3 totals 14 residues. V dropped 5 bases and J dropped 3 bases, with 13 bases sitting between them. CDR1 and CDR2 (germline): MNHNY, SVGAGI (reference sequence). Here the CDR3 DNA reads TGTGCCAGCAGTAAGCGGGGAAGGGACACTGAAGCTTTCTTT. Translation gives CASSKRGRDTEAFF.

This clone was seen repeatedly, ten times or more. The chain links TRBV30 to TRBJ1-1; the match to TRBD1 covers 8 bases. The V segment lost 4 bases and the J segment 0 bases; nucleotides outside the gene matches: 7. Germline V gene sequence: CDR1 GTSNPN, CDR2 SVGIG (reference sequence). This CDR3 comprises 15 residues. DNA of the CDR3: TGTGCCTGGAAGGGACAGGCTTACATGAACACTGAAGCTTTCTTT. It yields the protein CAWKGQAYMNTEAFF.

The chain links TRBV28 to TRBJ1-2; unclear D gene. The CDR3 is 12 residues long. Trimming took 7 bases from V and 8 from J, leaving 14 bases between them. The germline V gene encodes CDR1 MDHEN and CDR2 SYDVKM. In DNA, the CDR3 is TGTGCCAGCAATCAGGTCCTTGGAGGCTACACCTTC. This gives the protein CASNQVLGGYTF.

The chain links TRBV2 to TRBJ1-5, with D uncertain. Deletions cut 7 bases from V and 2 bases from J, with 9 bases between. This CDR3 is 13 amino acids long. Germline V gives CDR1 SNHLY, CDR2 FYNNEI. DNA for the CDR3: TGTGCCAGCAAACAGACACGCAATCAGCCCCAGCATTTT. This encodes CASKQTRNQPQHF.

The chain couples TRBV7-9 to TRBJ1-2, with 11 positions matching TRBD1. With V trimmed by 5 bases and J by 6 bases, 5 bases remained unmatched. The CDR3 runs to 14 residues. Germline V lookup: CDR1 SEHNR, CDR2 FQNEAQ (reference sequence). CDR3: CASSQRTGGDGYTF. In nucleotides, the CDR3 is TGTGCCAGCAGCCAACGGACAGGGGGCGATGGCTACACCTTC. The full variable domain, in which reference TRBV7-9 and TRBJ1-2 provide the parts outside the CDR3, is DTGVSQNPRHKITKRGQNVTFRCDPISEHNRLYWYRQTLGQGPEFLTYFQNEAQLEKSRLLSDRFSAERPKGSFSTLEIQRTEQGDSAMYLCASSQRTGGDGYTFGSGTRLTVV.

The chain employs TRBV5-4 and TRBJ1-1; 8 bases align to TRBD1. The V gene's germline CDR1 is SGHNT and CDR2 YYREEE (reference sequence). This CDR3 comprises 14 residues. V shed 2 bases and J 5 bases; nucleotides not matched to a gene: 5. The CDR3 here is CASSLQGVGTEAFF. In DNA, the CDR3 is TGTGCCAGCAGCTTACAGGGGGTAGGGACTGAAGCTTTCTTT.

The rearrangement uses TRBV4-1 and TRBJ1-2, with D hard to call. The CDR3 covers 18 residues. Trimming took 1 base from V and 0 from J, leaving 18 bases between them. The germline gives CDR1 MGHRA, CDR2 YSYEKL. The CDR3: CASSQALKGRRANYGYTF. CDR3 DNA sequence: TGCGCCAGCAGCCAAGCCCTAAAGGGAAGGAGAGCTAACTATGGCTACACCTTC.

This rearrangement joins TRBV5-4 to TRBJ2-1; 8 nucleotides agree with TRBD2. The V gene end was trimmed by 0 bases and the J gene end by 0 bases; junction bases not matched to a gene: 8. Germline CDR1 SGHNT, CDR2 YYREEE (reference sequence). The CDR3 totals 18 residues. Here the CDR3 DNA reads TGTGCCAGCAGCTTGGCCAGCGGGGGCTACAGCTCCTACAATGAGCAGTTCTTC. It is translated as CASSLASGGYSSYNEQFF.

This clone was seen more than once but under ten times. The gene calls are TRBV7-2 and TRBJ1-4; possibly TRBD1 for D (5 bases). Trimming took 4 bases from V and 8 from J, leaving 14 bases between them. The CDR3 is 14 residues long. CDR1 is SGHTA and CDR2 is FQGNSA in the germline V gene. CDR3 region: CASSSGIPPEKLFF. CDR3 DNA sequence: TGTGCCAGCAGCTCAGGGATCCCCCCCGAAAAACTGTTTTTT.

This clone was observed a single time. The gene calls are TRBV29-1 and TRBJ2-2; 8 bases are a match to TRBD1. V dropped 5 bases and J dropped 1; count of bases not matched to a gene: 3. CDR1 and CDR2 (germline): SQVTM, ANQGSEA. The CDR3 loop spans 14 amino acids. CDR3 amino acids: CSVSGGMNTGELFF. The DNA of the CDR3 is TGCAGCGTTTCAGGGGGCATGAACACCGGGGAGCTGTTTTTT.

The chain combines TRBV30 with TRBJ1-2; the match to TRBD1 covers 7 bases. V dropped 1 base and J dropped 7; count of bases not matched to a gene: 9. The CDR3 runs to 14 residues. Per germline, CDR1 GTSNPN and CDR2 SVGIG (reference sequence). The CDR3 sequence is CAWSEGQPGGGYTF. The CDR3, as DNA: TGTGCCTGGAGTGAGGGACAGCCGGGGGGTGGCTACACCTTC.

The J gene is TRBJ2-1, the V gene TRBV29-1; 10 nucleotides agree with TRBD2. The CDR3 sequence is 13 residues long. Trimming took 3 bases from V and 7 from J; bases not matched to a gene: 3. The germline CDR1 and CDR2 sequences are SQVTM and ANQGSEA. The CDR3 spells CSVEASGGNEQFF. The CDR3 nucleotides are TGCAGCGTTGAGGCTAGCGGGGGAAATGAGCAGTTCTTC.

The chain uses TRBV29-1 and TRBJ2-1; 7 bases match TRBD2. This CDR3 has 14 residues. Unmatched junction bases numbered 2, after V lost 3 bases and J lost 0 bases. Germline CDR1 is SQVTM and CDR2 is ANQGSEA. CDR3 in amino acids: CSVEGGSSYNEQFF. CDR3 DNA: TGCAGCGTTGAGGGGGGGAGCTCCTACAATGAGCAGTTCTTC.

This rearrangement joins TRBV27 to TRBJ2-7; 11 bases fit TRBD2. The CDR3 spans 17 residues. Trimming took 3 bases from V and 2 from J; bases not matched to a gene: 9. The V gene's germline CDR1 is MNHEY and CDR2 SMNVEV (reference sequence). The CDR3 is CASSFHASGGFTYEQYF. As DNA, the CDR3 is TGTGCCAGCAGTTTCCACGCTAGCGGGGGGTTTACCTACGAGCAGTACTTC.

The chain couples TRBV5-4 to TRBJ2-3; TRBD2 might be the D (6 bases). V was shortened by 0 bases and J by 4 bases, with 12 bases between the two germline ends. From germline, CDR1 is SGHNT and CDR2 YYREEE (reference sequence). The length of the CDR3 is 15 residues. The CDR3 DNA reads as TGTGCCAGCAGCTTGGGGACTAACTGGGCAGATACGCAGTATTTT. Translation gives CASSLGTNWADTQYF.